A selection of T cell receptor beta chains follows, all from one sample in a study of vaccination and CD4 T cells after COVID-19. Via MiXCR, TCRdb re-called the PCR reads, giving one row per CDR3 protein. The sample consists of 10,000 or so distinct CDR3 sequences, roughly 40% of them appearing once. Antigens for these TCRs are unknown. The sample taken for sequencing was CD4+ T cells from blood, cultured in vitro. These TCRs come from a human donor in good health. The CDR3 runs from the conserved cysteine through the conserved F or W. D genes are given only for firm matches. Clone size is shown for a subset of rows, as once, few, many or a class of expanded clone.

TRBV5-1	.	TRBD1	TRBJ1-2	TGCGCCAGCAGCTTGGGGACAGGGGGTAACTATGGCTACACCTTC	CASSLGTGGNYGYTF
TRBV6-5	.	.	TRBJ2-7	TGTGCCAGCAGTTATACTCGTGGCAGCCCCTACGAGCAGTACTTC	CASSYTRGSPYEQYF
TRBV6-5	few	TRBD2	TRBJ2-7	TGTGCCAGCAGTTACCTAGGACTAGCAGTAACCGACGAGCAGTACTTC	CASSYLGLAVTDEQYF
TRBV20-1	few	TRBD1	TRBJ1-1	TGCAGCCAAACACAGGGGGCGTCCCCTGAAGCTTTCTTT	CSQTQGASPEAFF
TRBV20-1	.	TRBD1	TRBJ1-4	TGCAGTGCTCGAAGACAGGGGAATGAAAAACTGTTTTTT	CSARRQGNEKLFF
TRBV12-3/TRBV12-4	.	.	TRBJ2-3	TGTGCCAGCAGTTTGGGGGGAGATACGCAGTATTTT	CASSLGGDTQYF
TRBV4-2	once	.	TRBJ1-5	TGTGCCAGCAGCCAAAGTCGTGGCAGTAATAGCAATCAGCCCCAGCATTTT	CASSQSRGSNSNQPQHF
TRBV20-1	once	.	TRBJ2-3	TGCAGTGCTAGTCCCGGTAGCACAGATACGCAGTATTTT	CSASPGSTDTQYF
TRBV7-2	few	.	TRBJ2-2	TGTGCCAGCAGCTTGGAATCAACAGCCACCGGGGAGCTGTTTTTT	CASSLESTATGELFF
TRBV27	few	.	TRBJ1-5	TGTGCCAGCAGTTTATCGCGACCGTCGGTTCAGCCCCAGCATTTT	CASSLSRPSVQPQHF
TRBV28	few	.	TRBJ2-2	TGTGCCAGCAGGTTTAGCGGTAACACCGGGGAGCTGTTTTTT	CASRFSGNTGELFF
TRBV7-2	few	.	TRBJ1-2	TGTGCCAGCAGCTTTACAGGGACCGCAGGCTACACCTTC	CASSFTGTAGYTF
TRBV7-9	.	.	TRBJ2-1	TGTGCCAGCAGCTTAGTGGGGGTACGCTCCTACAATGAGCAGTTCTTC	CASSLVGVRSYNEQFF
TRBV6-2/TRBV6-3	.	TRBD1	TRBJ2-3	TGTGCCAGCAGTCCTCGGGACAGAGTAAGCACAGATACGCAGTATTTT	CASSPRDRVSTDTQYF
TRBV5-4	.	.	TRBJ2-2	TGTGCCAGCAGCGCTGGGGGTGACGGGAACACCGGGGAGCTGTTTTTT	CASSAGGDGNTGELFF
TRBV4-1	.	TRBD2	TRBJ2-1	TGCGCCAGCAGCCCCGGACTAGCGGGGGATAATGAGCAGTTCTTC	CASSPGLAGDNEQFF
TRBV28	.	TRBD1	TRBJ1-1	TGTGCCAGCAGTTTGCTGTTTGGACAGGGGTTCTCTGAAGCTTTCTTT	CASSLLFGQGFSEAFF
TRBV20-1	.	.	TRBJ2-5	TGCAGTGCTAGTCTGACGGTCCAAGAGACCCAGTACTTC	CSASLTVQETQYF
TRBV6-1	.	TRBD1	TRBJ2-1	TGTGCCAGCAGTGGAGCGACAGGGGGCTTTTATGAGCAGTTCTTC	CASSGATGGFYEQFF
TRBV27	.	.	TRBJ1-5	TGTGCCAGCAGTTTAGGCCGGGATCAGCCCCAGCATTTT	CASSLGRDQPQHF
TRBV5-5	.	.	TRBJ1-1	TGTGCCAGCAGCTTCAATGGCGGGGACACTGAAGCTTTCTTT	CASSFNGGDTEAFF
TRBV20-1	.	TRBD2	TRBJ2-7	TGCAGTGCTAGAGGGATTAGCGGGAAATCGCCGAACGAGCAGTACTTC	CSARGISGKSPNEQYF
TRBV4-3	.	.	TRBJ1-2	TGCGCCAGCAGCCAGGGGAACTATGGCTACACCTTC	CASSQGNYGYTF
TRBV28	few	TRBD1	TRBJ1-5	TGTGCCAGCAGTTGGACAGGAGCAAGCAATCAGCCCCAGCATTTT	CASSWTGASNQPQHF
TRBV7-2	.	.	TRBJ2-1	TGTGCCAGCAGCGTCCTCCATCGGTCGGGGCAGTTCTTC	CASSVLHRSGQFF
TRBV6-1	few	TRBD2	TRBJ2-3	TGTGCCACACAGGGACTAGCGGGAGGTGGAGATACGCAGTATTTT	CATQGLAGGGDTQYF
TRBV21-1	.	.	TRBJ2-7	TGTGCCAGCAGCGCACTCCAAGGGACTATAGAGCAGTACTTC	CASSALQGTIEQYF
TRBV6-5	few	.	TRBJ1-2	TGTGCCAGCAGTTCGGGAAAGAACTATGGCTACACCTTC	CASSSGKNYGYTF
TRBV19	few	TRBD1	TRBJ2-1	TGTGCCAGTAGTAAGGACAGGCCCAATGAGCAGTTCTTC	CASSKDRPNEQFF
TRBV6-1	few	TRBD1	TRBJ1-5	TGTGCCAGCCGGGGGACAGGGAGCGGCAATCAGCCCCAGCATTTT	CASRGTGSGNQPQHF
TRBV24-1	.	.	TRBJ2-3	TGTGCCACCAGTGATTACGGGGGCCCCACAGATACGCAGTATTTT	CATSDYGGPTDTQYF
TRBV24-1	few	.	TRBJ2-5	TGTGCCACCAGTCCCCATGGGGGGAGCCTCGAAGAGACCCAGTACTTC	CATSPHGGSLEETQYF
TRBV5-7	.	.	TRBJ1-2	TGTGCCAGCAGCCATCGACGAACTGAAGGGGACGGCTACACCTTC	CASSHRRTEGDGYTF
TRBV27	.	.	TRBJ1-2	TGTGCCAGCAGTTTATCAGGCACCTATGGCTACACCTTC	CASSLSGTYGYTF
TRBV6-2/TRBV6-3	.	TRBD2	TRBJ2-7	TGTGCCAGCAGCCCACTAGCGGGGCCTCATTACGAGCAGTACTTC	CASSPLAGPHYEQYF
TRBV7-3	few	.	TRBJ2-2	TGTGCCAGCAGCTGGCGGAACACCGGGGAGCTGTTTTTT	CASSWRNTGELFF
TRBV7-3	.	TRBD2	TRBJ2-3	TGTGCCAGCAGCTTAAGGACACTAGCGGGAGATACGCAGTATTTT	CASSLRTLAGDTQYF
TRBV5-1	.	TRBD1	TRBJ2-2	TGCGCCAGCAGCCAAGGGACAGGGTCGAACACCGGGGAGCTGTTTTTT	CASSQGTGSNTGELFF
TRBV7-2	.	.	TRBJ1-1	TGTGCCAGCAGCTTAGTCTTGGCACCCCAAATGAACACTGAAGCTTTCTTT	CASSLVLAPQMNTEAFF
TRBV20-1	.	TRBD2	TRBJ2-1	TGCAGTGCTACTTCGGGACTAGCCGCGGCGTACAATGAGCAGTTCTTC	CSATSGLAAAYNEQFF
TRBV25-1	few	TRBD1	TRBJ1-2	TGTGCCAGCAGTGGGGCCGGGACAGGGGGACGAGGCTACACCTTC	CASSGAGTGGRGYTF
TRBV20-1	.	.	TRBJ2-2	TGCAGTGCTAGAGACCCTCTTTCCCACCCCGGGGAGCTGTTTTTT	CSARDPLSHPGELFF
TRBV7-2	.	TRBD2	TRBJ2-5	TGTGCCAGCAGCTCAATTGGGACTAGCGGGATAGTAGCCCAAGAGACCCAGTACTTC	CASSSIGTSGIVAQETQYF
TRBV6-2/TRBV6-3	.	.	TRBJ2-1	TGTGCCAGCGCGACGAGCTCCTACAATGAGCAGTTCTTC	CASATSSYNEQFF
TRBV7-9	.	.	TRBJ1-3	TGTGCCAGCAGCTTTCAGGGATCTGGAAACACCATATATTTT	CASSFQGSGNTIYF
TRBV20-1	.	.	TRBJ2-2	TGCAGTGCTCCCTGGGGCGGAGGTGGGACCGGGGAGCTGTTTTTT	CSAPWGGGGTGELFF
TRBV7-3	.	TRBD1	TRBJ1-2	TGTGCCAGCAGCCGGACAGGGAACTATGGCTACACCTTC	CASSRTGNYGYTF
TRBV20-1	few	.	TRBJ2-2	TGCAGTGCTAGGAAGGCTAGCGTCACCGGGGAGCTGTTTTTT	CSARKASVTGELFF